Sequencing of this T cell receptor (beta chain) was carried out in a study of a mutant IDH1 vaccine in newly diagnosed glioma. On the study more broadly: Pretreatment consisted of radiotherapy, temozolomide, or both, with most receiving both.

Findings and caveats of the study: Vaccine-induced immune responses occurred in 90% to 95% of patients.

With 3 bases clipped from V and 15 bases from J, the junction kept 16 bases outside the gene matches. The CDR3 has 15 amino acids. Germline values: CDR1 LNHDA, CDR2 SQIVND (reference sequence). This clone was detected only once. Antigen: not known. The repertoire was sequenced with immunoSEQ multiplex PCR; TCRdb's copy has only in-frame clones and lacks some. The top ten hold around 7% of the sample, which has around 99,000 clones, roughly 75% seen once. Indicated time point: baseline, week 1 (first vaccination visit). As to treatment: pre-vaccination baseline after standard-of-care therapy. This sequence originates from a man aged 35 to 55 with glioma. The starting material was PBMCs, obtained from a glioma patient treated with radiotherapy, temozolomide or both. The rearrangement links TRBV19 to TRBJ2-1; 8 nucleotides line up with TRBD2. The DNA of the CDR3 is TGTGCCAGTAGTATTAGCGGGGCTTCTCCCTCTACAGCGTTCTTC. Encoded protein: CASSISGASPSTAFF.